This T cell receptor (beta chain) stems from a study of early T cells in non-severe SARS-CoV-2 infection. As for the study in general: It was bulk RNA from unsorted whole blood that was sequenced, and the chains were unpaired. Study observations and caveats: Anti-spike CD8 responses were favored by VDJdb matching, which missed private and CD4 specificities.

TCRdb recomputed calls from the 5' RACE reads with MiXCR, one row per CDR3 protein. The table has 60,000 or so distinct CDR3 sequences, more than 8.5% seen once. Turning to this clonotype: Its antigen remains unknown.

With 3 bases clipped from V and 5 bases from J, the junction kept 7 bases outside the gene matches. The CDR3 extends over 14 amino acids. Germline V gene sequence: CDR1 DFQATT, CDR2 SNEGSKA (reference sequence). This receptor was identified in an adult who was a healthcare worker with PCR-confirmed SARS-CoV-2 infection or an uninfected control (not recorded which). This chain connects TRBV20-1 to TRBJ1-1; TRBD1 matches at 9 bases. Sequencing used whole blood. This CDR3 reads CSASLGQGFTEAFF. The CDR3 nucleotides read TGCAGTGCTAGTTTGGGACAGGGTTTTACTGAAGCTTTCTTT.